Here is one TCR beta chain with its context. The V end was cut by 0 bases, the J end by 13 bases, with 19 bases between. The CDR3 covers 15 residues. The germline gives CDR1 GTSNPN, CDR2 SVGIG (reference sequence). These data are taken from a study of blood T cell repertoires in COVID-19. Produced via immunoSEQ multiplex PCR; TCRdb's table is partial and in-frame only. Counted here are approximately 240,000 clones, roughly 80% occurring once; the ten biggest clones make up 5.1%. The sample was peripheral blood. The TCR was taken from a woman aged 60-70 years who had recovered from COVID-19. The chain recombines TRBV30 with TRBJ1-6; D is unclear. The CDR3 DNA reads TGTGCCTGGAGTGTAATCGGGAGCAACGATCGGCCCCTCCACTTT. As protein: CAWSVIGSNDRPLHF.